The clone carrying this T cell receptor (beta chain) came up many times. Its antigen is currently unknown. The CDR3 runs 14 residues. V gave up 3 bases and J gave up 2 bases, with 14 bases separating them. Germline lookup yields CDR1 DFQATT and CDR2 SNEGSKA (reference sequence). Libraries of TCR beta came from iRepertoire HTBI primers plus Arm-PCR of CDR3 regions. As handled by the study authors: Throughout the samples, researchers identified 55 to 65 TRBV and approximately 13 TRBJ segments. Each CDR3 protein is one row after TCRdb ran MiXCR on the multiplex PCR reads. TCRdb, not the original authors, processed these V and J calls. The sample shows roughly 320,000 distinct CDR3 sequences, over 15% of them seen only once. This record belongs to a study of regulatory T cells in long-lasting Graves disease. The sample's time point: newly diagnosed GD, antithyroid drugs for less than 3 months. PBMCs were the source of the RNA used for TCR sequencing. From an endocrinology department in Xi'an, China, came the patients.

The study, taken as a whole, reports: Those with persistent disease had in common more public clonotypes (about 3,000) than new patients (966).

The sample was also reused in another study, on T cells in Graves' hyperthyroidism and ophthalmopathy. That investigation notes: The hyperthyroidism was newly diagnosed and had lasted under 2 months; the patients were aged 18 to 65.

The chain combines TRBV20-1 with TRBJ2-7, with D possibly TRBD2 on 5 matching bases. The sample in question was peripheral blood mononuclear cells (PBMCs), obtained at new diagnosis, from a patient treated with antithyroid drugs. The source of this sequence is a man in his forties or fifties with Graves disease. This CDR3 reads CSASRAGLTYEQYF. For the CDR3, the DNA is TGCAGTGCTAGCCGGGCGGGTTTAACCTACGAGCAGTACTTC.